The 18 T cell receptor beta chains in this list originate from one sample, sequenced in a study of beta chain features in type 1 diabetes (dated by TCRdb to 2017 to 2018). Receptors were amplified or captured by the immunoSEQ multiplex PCR assay. The High Capacity cDNA Reverse Transcription Kit was used to reverse transcribe all of the isolated RNA, meaning that expressed TCRB transcripts were what got sequenced. The table comes from immuneACCESS by way of TCRdb, which keeps in-frame sequences with V and J called. Part of the clones is missing from these tables; in studies checked, under half for an unresolved V gene and the rest for unknown reasons. This sample has approximately 380,000 clones in its table, and over 12% of those were observed once. The ten largest account for 0.019% of the sample. The specimen was naive CD4+ T cells from blood. The cell subset or site label corresponds to: true naive CD4+ T cells. Receptor source: a young woman in good health.

As regards this clone: Sequence at one end of the junction differs from germline and may be a read error. V is TRBV7-8 and J is TRBJ2-7, with 9 bases lining up with TRBD2. The length of the CDR3 is 14 residues. Germline V lookup: CDR1 SGHVS, CDR2 FQNEAQ. CDR3 sequence (DNA): TGTGCCACCAGCCGGGCGGGAGGGCCTTACGAGCAGTACTTC. It translates to CATSRAGGPYEQYF.

The chain carries TRBV7-3 and TRBJ2-1, with 13 positions matching TRBD2. The CDR3 has 18 amino acids. CDR1 SGHTA and CDR2 FQGTGA come from the germline V gene. V shed 2 bases, J shed 1 base, and the junction held 5 bases outside the gene matches. The CDR3 is CASSLGPGLAGSYNEQFF. The DNA of the CDR3 is TGTGCCAGCAGCTTAGGTCCGGGACTAGCGGGATCCTACAATGAGCAGTTCTTC.

The chain has TRBV6-6 and TRBJ1-2; D is undetermined. V gave up 5 bases and J gave up 7 bases, with 8 bases separating them. There are 11 residues in the CDR3. Germline V gene sequence: CDR1 MNHNY, CDR2 SVGAGI (reference sequence). The CDR3 is CASSARGGYTF. CDR3 sequence (DNA): TGTGCCAGCAGTGCACGGGGTGGCTACACCTTC.

The chain recombines TRBV6-6 with TRBJ2-3, with 7 bases lining up with TRBD1. CDR3 length equals 16 residues. CDR1 and CDR2 from the germline V gene are MNHNY and SVGAGI (reference sequence). Germline trimming cut 2 bases from V and 4 bases from J; bases unmatched to any gene: 9. The CDR3 coding sequence is TGTGCCAGCAGTTACAATAGGGGGCTACGGTCAGATACGCAGTATTTT. Protein: CASSYNRGLRSDTQYF.

This clone has only a few counts. This sequence joins TRBV18 and TRBJ1-4; no clear D. This CDR3 contains 15 residues. Germline CDR1 and CDR2: KGHSH and LQKENI. Deletions cut 3 bases from V and 6 bases from J, with 14 bases between. In DNA form, the CDR3 reads TGTGCCAGCTCACCGAAGTGGGCAGCGGATGAAAAACTGTTTTTT. It yields the protein CASSPKWAADEKLFF.

The sample holds a few counts of this clone. The genes are TRBV7-9 and TRBJ1-1, with D possibly matching TRBD1 (6 bases). CDR1 is SEHNR, CDR2 FQNEAQ, per germline (reference sequence). V was pared by 5 bases and J by 1 base, with 11 bases between. The CDR3 consists of 14 residues. The CDR3 loop is CASSAQGSNTEAFF. The CDR3 DNA follows: TGTGCCAGCAGCGCACAGGGCTCGAACACTGAAGCTTTCTTT.

This clone occurred a few times. The chain recombines TRBV15 with TRBJ1-2; 8 bases match TRBD1. Losses at the gene ends were 0 bases for V and 4 bases for J; bases not matched to a gene: 13. The length of the CDR3 is 18 residues. Germline-derived CDR1 and CDR2 are LNHNV and YYDKDF (reference sequence). DNA for the CDR3: TGTGCCACCAGCAGAGACATTTTGGGGACAGGACTTAGCTATGGCTACACCTTC. This encodes CATSRDILGTGLSYGYTF. Full variable domain (missing parts from reference TRBV15 and TRBJ1-2): DAMVIQNPRYQVTQFGKPVTLSCSQTLNHNVMYWYQQKSSQAPKLLFHYYDKDFNNEADTPDNFQSRRPNTSFCFLDIRSPGLGDTAMYLCATSRDILGTGLSYGYTFGSGTRLTVV.

This clone has a handful of counts. The chain joins TRBV30 to TRBJ2-5; D not resolved. The last part of the DNA fits TRBJ2-7 better; the J call may be wrong. The CDR3 is 13 amino acids. The V gene's germline CDR1 is GTSNPN and CDR2 SVGIG (reference sequence). CDR3 coding DNA: TGTGCCTGGAGTTGGCTGACTTCCTACGAGCAGTACTTC. It yields the protein CAWSWLTSYEQYF.

This clone was counted only a few times. The rearrangement uses TRBV28 and TRBJ2-1; 8 bases line up with TRBD1. Germline CDR1 and CDR2: MDHEN and SYDVKM. This CDR3 is 16 amino acids long. With V trimmed by 8 bases and J by 6 bases, 15 bases remained unmatched. This CDR3 reads CASGRAYQGAANEQFF. CDR3 in DNA: TGTGCCAGCGGGCGTGCGTATCAGGGGGCAGCCAATGAGCAGTTCTTC.

CDR3 sequence (DNA): TGTGCCAGCAGCCCGGCGGACTACAATGAGCAGTTCTTC. This gives the protein CASSPADYNEQFF. This rearrangement joins TRBV5-4 to TRBJ2-1; D unclear. CDR3 length: 13 residues. V lost 4 bases and J 3 bases, leaving 8 bases between the germline ends. Germline V lookup: CDR1 SGHNT, CDR2 YYREEE (reference sequence).

The chain employs TRBV28 and TRBJ1-1; 11 bases are shared with TRBD1. The J segment lost 4 bases and the V segment lost 5 bases, leaving 12 bases of the junction unmatched. The CDR3 loop spans 17 amino acids. Germline loops: CDR1 MDHEN, CDR2 SYDVKM. The CDR3 DNA reads TGTGCCAGCAGTGGACAGGGGGCCTCACCGAAGAGCACTGAAGCTTTCTTT. Its protein product is CASSGQGASPKSTEAFF. Full variable domain (missing parts from reference TRBV28 and TRBJ1-1): DVKVTQSSRYLVKRTGEKVFLECVQDMDHENMFWYRQDPGLGLRLIYFSYDVKMKEKGDIPEGYSVSREKKERFSLILESASTNQTSMYLCASSGQGASPKSTEAFFGQGTRLTVV.

The rearrangement links TRBV19 to TRBJ2-1; 11 bases align to TRBD2. The junction had 3 bases not matched to a gene; V was cut back by 4 bases and J by 7 bases. Germline V gene sequence: CDR1 LNHDA, CDR2 SQIVND (reference sequence). This CDR3 comprises 14 residues. The CDR3 nucleotides read TGTGCCAGTAGTACGACTAGCGGGAAAAATGAGCAGTTCTTC. Its protein product is CASSTTSGKNEQFF.

This clone was observed a handful of times. The rearrangement uses TRBV2 and TRBJ2-4, with 7 nucleotides matching TRBD2. Germline V gene sequence: CDR1 SNHLY, CDR2 FYNNEI. V dropped 6 bases and J dropped 0; count of bases not matched to a gene: 8. The CDR3 loop spans 16 amino acids. For the CDR3, the DNA is TGTGCCAGCAGCGGGGAGGGGACCGGAGCCAAAAACATTCAGTACTTC. This gives the protein CASSGEGTGAKNIQYF.

The sample holds a few counts of this clone. The rearrangement joins TRBV14 to TRBJ1-4, with 8 bases matching TRBD1. The germline V gene has CDR1 SGHDN and CDR2 FVKESK. The CDR3 length is 17 residues. V was clipped by 1 base and J by 6 bases; unmatched bases: 10. CDR3 coding DNA: TGTGCCAGCAGCCAAGGACGCCGGACAGGGAGCGATGAAAAACTGTTTTTT. Translating it yields CASSQGRRTGSDEKLFF.

CDR3 protein: CATSRTSGYNEQFF. The CDR3 nucleotides read TGTGCCACCAGCAGAACTAGCGGGTACAATGAGCAGTTCTTC. The chain recombines TRBV15 with TRBJ2-1; TRBD2 matches at 9 bases. Germline V gene data show CDR1 as LNHNV and CDR2 as YYDKDF (reference sequence). V gave up 2 bases and J gave up 4 bases; unmatched junction bases: 0. This CDR3 is 14 amino acids long.

This chain joins TRBV5-1 and TRBJ2-7; 9 bases are shared with TRBD1. The CDR3 spans 14 residues. Germline CDR1 and CDR2: SGHRS and YFSETQ. J gave up 2 bases and V 4 bases, and 4 bases lay outside the gene matches. The CDR3 protein is CASSNGQGTYEQYF. The CDR3 DNA reads as TGCGCCAGCAGCAACGGACAGGGGACCTACGAGCAGTACTTC.

This clone was observed a handful of times. The V and J genes are TRBV7-8 and TRBJ2-4; possibly TRBD2 for D (6 bases). Per the germline V gene, CDR1 is SGHVS and CDR2 is FQNEAQ. V was pared by 5 bases and J by 9 bases, with 20 bases between. The CDR3 has 15 amino acids. The CDR3 spells CASSGDSGRNSIQYF. CDR3 coding DNA: TGTGCCAGCAGCGGGGACTCGGGGCGTAACAGCATTCAGTACTTC.

The CDR3 reads CASSLRLADLSTDTQYF. The CDR3 DNA is TGTGCCAGCAGCTTAAGACTAGCGGACCTCAGCACAGATACGCAGTATTTT. The V call is TRBV14, the J call TRBJ2-3, with 9 bases lining up with TRBD2. The CDR3 has 17 residues. V was pared by 5 bases and J by 0 bases, with 9 bases of the junction left unmatched. CDR1 and CDR2 from the germline V gene are SGHDN and FVKESK.